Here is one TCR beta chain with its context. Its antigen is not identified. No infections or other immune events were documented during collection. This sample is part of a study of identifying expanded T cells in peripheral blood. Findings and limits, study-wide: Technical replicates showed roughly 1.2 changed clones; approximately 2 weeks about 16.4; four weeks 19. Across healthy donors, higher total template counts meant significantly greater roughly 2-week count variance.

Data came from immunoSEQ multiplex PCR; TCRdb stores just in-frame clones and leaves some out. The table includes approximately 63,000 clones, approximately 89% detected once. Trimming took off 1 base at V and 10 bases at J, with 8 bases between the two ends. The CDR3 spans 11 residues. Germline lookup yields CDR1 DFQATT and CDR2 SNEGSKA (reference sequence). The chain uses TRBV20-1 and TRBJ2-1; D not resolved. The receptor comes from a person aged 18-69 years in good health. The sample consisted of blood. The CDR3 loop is CSARGNGEQFF. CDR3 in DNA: TGCAGTGCTAGAGGGAATGGCGAGCAGTTCTTC.